The present TCR beta chain was sequenced within a study of cytomegalovirus exposure and HLA in healthy donors. Turning to this clone: Its antigen remains unknown.

V dropped 3 bases and J dropped 2 bases, with 7 bases sitting between them. The CDR3 runs to 13 residues. Germline V gene lookup returns CDR1 SGHDN and CDR2 FVKESK. Primers for the PCR totalled 60 Vbeta and 13 Jbeta. The method was immunoSEQ multiplex PCR; TCRdb's version includes in-frame clones alone and lacks a portion of them. The sample totals 45,000 to 60,000 clones; its top ten clones hold 3.5% to 4%. Study findings and constraints: TCR beta chain V- and J-gene trimming was linked, in a later analysis, to a missense variant in DCLRE1C.

J is TRBJ1-2 and V is TRBV14; D gene uncertain. The sequenced material came from PBMCs. This receptor was obtained from a male donor in good health and CMV-seronegative. This CDR3 is CASSHARNYGYTF. The CDR3 DNA is TGTGCCAGCAGCCATGCCAGGAACTATGGCTACACCTTC.